The subject of this entry is one T cell receptor beta chain. Assay used: immunoSEQ multiplex PCR; TCRdb lists only in-frame clones, some missing. The data hold 35,000 to 45,000 clones, with around 80% observed a single time. This record belongs to a study of blood T cell repertoires in COVID-19. Germline-derived CDR1 and CDR2 are KGHDR and SFDVKD. The V gene lost 9 bases and the J gene lost 3 bases, with 8 bases spanning the gap. The CDR3 loop spans 12 amino acids. Input material: peripheral blood. The gene calls are TRBV24-1 and TRBJ1-3; D call uncertain. The clonotype originates from a human donor in a cohort sampled during active COVID-19. CDR3 protein: CATSGDGNTIYF. For the CDR3, the DNA is TGTGCCACCTCCGGGGATGGAAACACCATATATTTT.